This TCR beta chain was recovered during a study of cytomegalovirus exposure and HLA in healthy donors. PCR employed 60 Vbeta and 13 Jbeta primers. Data came from immunoSEQ multiplex PCR; TCRdb stores just in-frame clones and leaves some out. Among over 30,000 clones, around 70% were seen once, and the ten largest hold over 9%. Points from the study as a whole: TCR beta chain V- and J-gene trimming was linked, in a later analysis, to a missense variant in DCLRE1C. The majority of CMV-associated TCR beta chains were reported as apparently HLA-restricted in a later analysis.

About this clone itself: What it binds is not known. A read error may produce the germline difference seen at one junction end.

The sample comprised PBMCs. The sequence was obtained from a man aged 35 to 55 in good health and CMV-seropositive.

The CDR3 here is CAWSIGTGINMETF. CDR3 bases: TGTGCCTGGAGTATCGGGACAGGGATTAATATGGAAACTTTT. The V and J genes are TRBV30 and TRBJ2-3; TRBD1 matches at 9 bases. CDR1 GTSNPN and CDR2 SVGIG come from the germline V gene (reference sequence). The CDR3 has 14 amino acids.